A selection of T cell receptor beta chains follows, all from one sample in a study of PD-1 blockade in classical Hodgkin lymphoma. Sequencing was performed with immunoSEQ multiplex PCR; in TCRdb, only in-frame clones are kept and a portion is missing. The sample yields about 94,000 clones, roughly nine tenths seen once. The material was peripheral blood mononuclear cells (PBMCs), obtained before the second cycle of nivolumab. The receptor set was obtained from a human donor with classical Hodgkin lymphoma. The CDR3 runs from the conserved cysteine through the conserved F or W. The D gene is left open where the match is weak. A clone size is listed for some rows: how often the clone was seen (once, few, many), or a class if it is expanded.

d_call,v_call,clone_size,j_call,cdr3_aa,cdr3_nt
TRBD2,TRBV11-2,.,TRBJ2-2,CASSFYGLAGSGELFF,TGTGCCAGCAGCTTTTATGGACTAGCGGGATCCGGGGAGCTGTTTTTT
TRBD2,TRBV10-3,few,TRBJ2-7,CAISLAGAYEQYF,TGTGCCATCAGTCTAGCGGGGGCATACGAGCAGTACTTC
.,TRBV7-9,once,TRBJ1-1,CASSLAGQTEAFF,TGTGCCAGCAGCTTGGCAGGGCAAACTGAAGCTTTCTTT
.,TRBV4-1,.,TRBJ1-1,CASSQGAFTEAFF,TGCGCCAGCAGCCAGGGCGCATTCACTGAAGCTTTCTTT
TRBD2,TRBV28,once,TRBJ2-1,CASSRMGLVNNEQFF,TGTGCCAGCAGCCGAATGGGACTAGTTAACAATGAGCAGTTCTTC
TRBD1,TRBV19,.,TRBJ1-1,CASSPRQGARTTEAFF,TGTGCCAGTAGCCCTCGACAGGGGGCACGAACCACTGAAGCTTTCTTT
TRBD1,TRBV4-1,.,TRBJ2-7,CASSQGGQGSYEQYF,TGCGCCAGCAGCCAAGGGGGACAGGGGTCCTACGAGCAGTACTTC
.,TRBV11-3,.,TRBJ1-1,CASSYNPDAEAFF,TGTGCCAGCAGCTACAATCCGGACGCTGAAGCTTTCTTT
.,TRBV19,.,TRBJ1-3,CASSSLQSSGNTIYF,TGTGCCAGTAGTTCTCTCCAGAGCTCTGGAAACACCATATATTTT
TRBD2,TRBV13,.,TRBJ2-1,CASSPPAGGYNEQFF,TGTGCCAGCAGCCCCCCGGCGGGAGGCTACAATGAGCAGTTCTTC
.,TRBV15,.,TRBJ2-5,CATSRGSYF,TGTGCCACCAGCAGAGGTTCGTACTTC
.,TRBV30,.,TRBJ2-6,CAWSPRGRISGANVLTF,TGTGCCTGGAGTCCCCGGGGACGGATCTCTGGGGCCAACGTCCTGACTTTC
.,TRBV27,.,TRBJ2-2,CASSSIDGINTGELFF,TGTGCCAGCAGTTCGATAGACGGAATAAACACCGGGGAGCTGTTTTTT
.,TRBV7-9,.,TRBJ2-5,CASSRIPGPTWQETQYF,TGTGCCAGCAGCAGGATACCGGGACCGACATGGCAAGAGACCCAGTACTTC
TRBD1,TRBV18,.,TRBJ1-5,CASSPSGTATVRAQHF,TGTGCCAGCTCACCCTCCGGGACAGCCACCGTTCGGGCCCAGCATTTT
TRBD2,TRBV19,.,TRBJ2-6,CASSWGGPFISGANVLTF,TGTGCCAGTAGCTGGGGGGGTCCGTTCATCTCTGGGGCCAACGTCCTGACTTTC
.,TRBV27,.,TRBJ2-7,CAAGSGQAPYEQYF,TGTGCCGCCGGCTCGGGGCAGGCGCCCTACGAGCAGTACTTC
.,TRBV28,.,TRBJ1-5,CASSFTLSDRRGPYSNQPQHF,TGTGCCAGCAGTTTTACGTTATCGGATCGACGTGGGCCTTATAGCAATCAGCCCCAGCATTTT
.,TRBV5-5,.,TRBJ1-5,CASSLSPQGSQPQHF,TGTGCCAGCAGCTTGAGTCCTCAGGGGAGTCAGCCCCAGCATTTT
TRBD1,TRBV29-1,few,TRBJ1-2,CSVAEDRVYGYTF,TGCAGCGTTGCAGAGGACAGGGTCTATGGCTACACCTTC
.,TRBV7-9,.,TRBJ1-1,CASSLLRDMNTEAFF,TGTGCCAGCAGCTTATTGAGGGACATGAACACTGAAGCTTTCTTT
.,TRBV5-4,.,TRBJ1-5,CASSWDLGQPQHF,TGTGCCAGCAGCTGGGACCTGGGGCAGCCCCAGCATTTT
.,TRBV7-3,few,TRBJ1-5,CASSADSNQPQHF,TGTGCCAGCAGCGCCGATAGCAATCAGCCCCAGCATTTT
.,TRBV15,.,TRBJ2-4,CATSRDVSAPVAKNIQYF,TGTGCCACCAGCAGAGATGTATCAGCCCCGGTAGCCAAAAACATTCAGTACTTC
TRBD1,TRBV27,once,TRBJ2-7,CASSPSRGLDYEQYF,TGTGCCAGCAGCCCCAGCAGGGGGCTTGACTACGAGCAGTACTTC
.,TRBV28,.,TRBJ2-7,CASSERSGSYEQYF,TGTGCCAGCAGCGAAAGGAGTGGCTCCTACGAGCAGTACTTC
.,TRBV7-2,.,TRBJ1-3,CASRPRASGNTIYF,TGTGCCAGCAGACCCAGGGCCTCTGGAAACACCATATATTTT
TRBD1,TRBV7-9,few,TRBJ1-3,CASSERQGSGNTIYF,TGTGCCAGCAGCGAGAGACAGGGGAGCGGAAACACCATATATTTT
.,TRBV28,once,TRBJ1-5,CASSFVQGLSNQPQHF,TGTGCCAGCAGTTTCGTTCAGGGGCTGAGCAATCAGCCCCAGCATTTT
TRBD1,TRBV11-3,.,TRBJ2-7,CASSLGQGSDEQYF,TGTGCCAGCAGCTTAGGACAGGGGAGCGACGAGCAGTACTTC
TRBD1,TRBV15,once,TRBJ1-1,CATSRDRDRGTEAFF,TGTGCCACCAGCAGAGACCGGGACAGGGGCACTGAAGCTTTCTTT
.,TRBV5-6,.,TRBJ2-2,CASSLAEYTGELFF,TGTGCCAGCAGCTTGGCCGAGTACACCGGGGAGCTGTTTTTT
.,TRBV28,.,TRBJ1-4,CASSPPDNTYEKLFF,TGTGCCAGCAGTCCGCCGGACAATACCTACGAAAAACTGTTTTTT
.,TRBV7-2,once,TRBJ1-3,CASSLDRASGNTIYF,TGTGCCAGCAGCTTAGACAGGGCTTCTGGAAACACCATATATTTT
.,TRBV6-6,.,TRBJ2-5,CASSFRRESAETQYF,TGTGCCAGCAGTTTCCGCAGGGAATCCGCAGAGACCCAGTACTTC
.,TRBV30,few,TRBJ1-4,CAWSVRSTNEKLFF,TGTGCCTGGAGTGTAAGGTCAACTAATGAAAAACTGTTTTTT
.,TRBV29-1,.,TRBJ2-1,CSVVGMGKDEQFF,TGCAGCGTTGTAGGAATGGGAAAGGATGAGCAGTTCTTC
TRBD2,TRBV9,.,TRBJ2-1,CASSVGLAGGWSSYNEQFF,TGTGCCAGCAGCGTGGGACTAGCGGGGGGCTGGAGCTCCTACAATGAGCAGTTCTTC
TRBD2,TRBV19,.,TRBJ2-5,CASSTGLAGGRETQYF,TGTGCCAGTAGTACAGGACTAGCGGGAGGTAGGGAGACCCAGTACTTC
TRBD2,TRBV2,.,TRBJ2-7,CASTVTGGLNEQYF,TGTGCCAGCACAGTGACGGGGGGGCTCAACGAGCAGTACTTC
TRBD2,TRBV5-1,once,TRBJ2-5,CASTGTSGVVGATQYF,TGCGCCAGCACCGGGACTAGCGGTGTGGTTGGGGCGACCCAGTACTTC
TRBD2,TRBV29-1,.,TRBJ2-1,CSVAGLARQFF,TGCAGCGTTGCGGGACTAGCCAGGCAGTTCTTC
.,TRBV5-1,.,TRBJ1-6,CASSATGDNSPLHF,TGCGCCAGCAGCGCGACGGGAGATAATTCACCCCTCCACTTT
.,TRBV6-5,.,TRBJ1-1,CASSQGAEAFF,TGTGCCAGCTCACAGGGCGCTGAAGCTTTCTTT
.,TRBV2,.,TRBJ1-2,CASRGAGWGVYGYTF,TGTGCCAGCAGGGGGGCAGGTTGGGGCGTTTATGGCTACACCTTC
.,TRBV30,few,TRBJ1-4,CAWSSDSYLSRAEKLFF,TGTGCCTGGAGCTCTGACAGTTACCTATCCCGGGCCGAAAAACTGTTTTTT
TRBD1,TRBV13,.,TRBJ1-5,CASSQGQGSHQPQHF,TGTGCCAGCAGCCAGGGACAGGGGAGTCATCAGCCCCAGCATTTT
TRBD1,TRBV19,.,TRBJ1-2,CASSLPTTGGEGYTF,TGTGCCAGTAGCCTACCTACGACAGGGGGAGAGGGCTACACCTTC
.,TRBV5-6,.,TRBJ1-4,CASSFGGYEKLFF,TGTGCCAGCAGCTTTGGGGGTTATGAAAAACTGTTTTTT